The source of this TCR beta chain is a study of cytomegalovirus exposure and HLA in healthy donors. Study-level background: An analysis done earlier identified more than 90 million unique TCR beta sequences from around 180 million T cells. An early release of data contained roughly 86 million unique TCRs, which came from HLA-typed donors. Findings and caveats of the study: Beyond CMV serostatus, there was no information to go on about immune exposure.

All donors participated as healthy donors of bone marrow. About this clone itself: Antigen specificity is unknown.

PCR used 60 Vbeta primers and 13 Jbeta primers. Method: immunoSEQ multiplex PCR; TCRdb's copy keeps in-frame clones and lacks some. This sample has more than 150,000 clones, with 80% to 90% found just once. The CDR3 runs to 16 residues. CDR1 SQVTM and CDR2 ANQGSEA come from the germline V gene. The TCR sequence derives from a man aged 18 to 30 in good health and CMV-seropositive. The sequenced sample consisted of PBMCs. This chain connects TRBV29-1 to TRBJ2-5, with 11 bases that match TRBD2. In DNA form, the CDR3 reads TGCAGAACACCTTTGGGGCTAGCGGGGGGCCAAGAGACCCAGTACTTC. Its protein is CRTPLGLAGGQETQYF. Supplemented by reference TRBV29-1 and TRBJ2-5, the full variable domain reads SAVISQKPSRDICQRGTSLTIQCQVDSQVTMMFWYRQQPGQSLTLIATANQGSEATYESGFVIDKFPISRPNLTFSTLTVSNMSPEDSSIYLCRTPLGLAGGQETQYFGPGTRLLVL.